The 4 T cell receptor beta chains given below trace back to one sample, sequenced in a study of blood T cells in healthy people across ages. The second PCR ran about 6 to 11 cycles with a sample-barcoded 5' primer and J-beta primers. Each CDR3 protein gets one entry after TCRdb re-called the 5' RACE reads with MiXCR. Of approximately 1,000,000 distinct CDR3 sequences listed, less than 45% are singletons. Specimen: blood. The receptor set was obtained from a man between 18 and 29 years old in good health.

The chain recombines TRBV6-5 with TRBJ2-1; D gene uncertain. The CDR3 length is 15 residues. Trimming removed 4 bases from V and 2 bases from J, with 12 bases in between. Looked up from germline, CDR1 is MNHEY and CDR2 is SVGAGI. In nucleotides, the CDR3 is TGTGCCAGCAGTTTCCGGGCCGTCCCCTACAATGAGCAGTTCTTC. It encodes CASSFRAVPYNEQFF.

CDR3 loop: CASSSTGRGFIQYF. In DNA form, the CDR3 reads TGTGCCAGCAGCTCCACGGGGCGGGGTTTTATTCAGTACTTC. The chain carries TRBV7-2 and TRBJ2-4; a possible D gene is TRBD2 (6 bases). Germline CDR1 SGHTA, CDR2 FQGNSA. The length of the CDR3 is 14 residues. The V end was cut by 4 bases, the J end by 10 bases, with 17 bases between.

This chain connects TRBV6-2 or TRBV6-3 to TRBJ2-3; TRBD1 matches 8 bases. The CDR3 length is 14 residues. In germline, CDR1 is MNHEY, CDR2 SVGEGT. Trimming at V came to 5 bases and at J to 4 bases, leaving 5 bases not matched to a gene. The CDR3 spells CASSDAGGPDTQYF. The DNA of the CDR3 is TGTGCCAGCAGTGACGCAGGGGGCCCAGATACGCAGTATTTT.

The chain links TRBV27 to TRBJ2-7, with D possibly TRBD2 on 6 matching bases. CDR1 is MNHEY, CDR2 SMNVEV, per germline (reference sequence). The CDR3 sequence is 13 residues long. V lost 2 bases and J 4 bases, leaving 9 bases between the germline ends. This chain's CDR3 is CASSLRAGYEQYF. The CDR3 DNA reads as TGTGCCAGCAGTTTACGTGCGGGGTACGAGCAGTACTTC.